This T cell receptor beta chain stems from a study of T cell changes during pregnancy in multiple sclerosis. This CDR3 has 12 residues. Germline V gene data show CDR1 as GTSNPN and CDR2 as SVGIG (reference sequence). The V end was cut by 4 bases, the J end by 5 bases, with 9 bases between. The assay was immunoSEQ multiplex PCR, and TCRdb's table has in-frame clones only and misses some. Of roughly 42,000 clones listed, 91% were seen once; the top ten hold just under 0.5%. Sample: CD4+ T cells from peripheral blood mononuclear cells, taken in the second trimester of pregnancy. The J gene is TRBJ2-1, the V gene TRBV30; no firm D call. The receptor comes from a female donor in good health, enrolled as a control in a pregnancy study. This chain's CDR3 is CAWNSFDNEQFF. For the CDR3, the DNA is TGTGCCTGGAACTCTTTCGACAATGAGCAGTTCTTC.